Presented here are 16 T cell receptor beta chains from one specimen sequenced in a study of sequential checkpoint blockade in melanoma. The method was immunoSEQ multiplex PCR; TCRdb's version includes in-frame clones alone and lacks a portion of them. The sample contains 2,000 to 2,500 clones, over 15% of which appear only once. The treatment is: randomized to nivolumab then ipilimumab (arm A) or the reverse (arm B). Sequenced material: tumor tissue (inferred from file names), taken from a patient given nivolumab and ipilimumab in sequence. The receptor source for this set is a human donor with melanoma.

Many counts were recorded for this clone. The chain recombines TRBV11-3 with TRBJ1-6; 9 bases line up with TRBD1. Germline-derived CDR1 and CDR2 are SGHNT and YENEEA. V gave up 3 bases and J gave up 7 bases; unmatched junction bases: 10. CDR3 size: 17 residues. CDR3 amino acids: CASSLFGTGIRNSPLHF. The CDR3 DNA reads TGTGCCAGCAGCTTGTTTGGGACAGGGATTCGGAATTCACCCCTCCACTTT.

The chain links TRBV19 to TRBJ2-1, with 12 bases identical to TRBD2. Germline V gene lookup returns CDR1 LNHDA and CDR2 SQIVND (reference sequence). There are 14 residues in the CDR3. J lost 2 bases, V lost 11 bases, and 4 bases had no gene match. The CDR3 sequence is CARLAGVPYNEQFF. For the CDR3, the DNA is TGTGCCCGACTAGCGGGAGTCCCCTACAATGAGCAGTTCTTC.

This clone was detected only once. This chain's CDR3 is CSVAGGAAYNEQFF. The CDR3 DNA follows: TGCAGCGTTGCGGGCGGTGCTGCCTACAATGAGCAGTTCTTC. The V and J genes are TRBV29-1 and TRBJ2-1; no clear D. Per germline, CDR1 SQVTM and CDR2 ANQGSEA. This CDR3 spans 14 amino acids. V shed 4 bases and J shed 2 bases, with 12 bases lying between them.

This clone counts as medium-sized (0.01 to 0.1%). V gene TRBV6-8 combines with J gene TRBJ1-1; the match to TRBD1 covers 7 bases. Unmatched junction bases numbered 5, after V lost 4 bases and J lost 3 bases. The germline gives CDR1 MNHGY, CDR2 SAAAGT. This CDR3 comprises 14 residues. The DNA of the CDR3 is TGTGCCAGCAGTTCCCCGGGACAGTACACTGAAGCTTTCTTT. It specifies CASSSPGQYTEAFF.

The table lists this clone with many counts. The chain links TRBV6-8 to TRBJ2-7; possible D gene TRBD1, 6 bases. CDR3 length equals 15 residues. The V end was cut by 4 bases, the J end by 6 bases, with 19 bases between. The germline V gene encodes CDR1 MNHGY and CDR2 SAAAGT. CDR3 protein: CASSSSLEGGREQYF. The CDR3 DNA reads TGTGCCAGCAGTTCCTCCCTTGAAGGGGGACGCGAGCAGTACTTC.

There are many counts of this clone. This chain links TRBV11-3 with TRBJ2-1; D possibly corresponds to TRBD1 (5 bases). CDR1 and CDR2 (germline): SGHNT, YENEEA. This CDR3 contains 15 residues. V dropped 3 bases and J dropped 6 bases, with 15 bases sitting between them. In DNA form, the CDR3 reads TGTGCCAGCAGCTTGTTGTTAGGGGCGGTCAATGAGCAGTTCTTC. Translating gives CASSLLLGAVNEQFF.

This clone showed up just a few times. The chain is built from TRBV6-8 and TRBJ2-1; D uncertain. Germline lookup yields CDR1 MNHGY and CDR2 SAAAGT. V lost 0 bases, J lost 5 bases, and 8 bases lay in between. The CDR3 length is 14 residues. The CDR3 DNA is TGTGCCAGCAGTTACTCGACTGGTGACAATGAGCAGTTCTTC. It encodes CASSYSTGDNEQFF.

The chain couples TRBV6-8 to TRBJ1-5, with TRBD1 as a possible D gene (6 bases). The CDR3 consists of 15 residues. CDR1 is MNHGY, CDR2 SAAAGT, per germline. Trimming shortened V by 6 bases and J by 5 bases, and 17 bases separated the two germline ends. The CDR3 spells CASSDRPDGYQPQHF. CDR3 in DNA: TGTGCCAGCAGCGACAGGCCAGACGGCTATCAGCCCCAGCATTTT.

This clone was counted ten times or more. The chain combines TRBV11-3 with TRBJ2-7; the D gene could be TRBD1 or TRBD2 (5 bases each). Trimming shortened V by 2 bases and J by 3 bases, and 14 bases separated the two germline ends. The length of the CDR3 is 15 residues. Per germline, CDR1 SGHNT and CDR2 YENEEA. The CDR3 DNA reads as TGTGCCAGCAGCTTAAGGGACGGGGATATCTACGAGCAGTACTTC. Translating gives CASSLRDGDIYEQYF.

This clone counts as medium-sized. The chain is built from TRBV6-8 and TRBJ2-4; no definite D call. Per germline, CDR1 MNHGY and CDR2 SAAAGT. The CDR3 loop spans 12 amino acids. V was trimmed by 6 bases and J by 7 bases, leaving 10 bases between them. CDR3 protein: CASSPTINIQYF. The CDR3 nucleotides are TGTGCCAGCAGCCCCACAATTAACATTCAGTACTTC.

This clone is medium-sized (0.01 to 0.1%). V gene TRBV7-2 combines with J gene TRBJ2-5; 7 bases line up with TRBD2. CDR3 size: 13 residues. The V gene's germline CDR1 is SGHTA and CDR2 FQGNSA. V was pared by 2 bases and J by 5 bases, with 2 bases of the junction left unmatched. CDR3 region: CASSLSGGETQYF. The CDR3 region has the DNA TGTGCCAGCAGCTTATCCGGGGGGGAGACCCAGTACTTC.

This clone is deemed medium-sized. The chain combines TRBV11-3 with TRBJ1-4, with 10 bases lining up with TRBD1. The CDR3 length is 16 residues. V dropped 0 bases and J dropped 10; count of bases not matched to a gene: 8. Germline V CDR1 and CDR2: SGHNT, YENEEA. The CDR3 DNA reads as TGTGCCAGCAGCTTAGACGGTGGGACAGGGGTAGGAAAACTGTTTTTT. Protein: CASSLDGGTGVGKLFF.

This clone has only a few counts. The V gene is TRBV12-5, the J gene TRBJ1-1, with 7 positions matching TRBD1. Germline loops: CDR1 LGHNT, CDR2 FRNRAP. The CDR3 is made up of 14 amino acids. Germline trimming cut 4 bases from V and 1 base from J; bases unmatched to any gene: 3. CDR3 loop: CASGSRTGNTEAFF. CDR3 in DNA: TGTGCTAGTGGTTCCCGGACAGGGAACACTGAAGCTTTCTTT.

This clone was seen only a few times. The J gene is TRBJ2-7, the V gene TRBV28, with 7 positions matching TRBD1. Germline CDR1 is MDHEN and CDR2 is SYDVKM. With 3 bases clipped from V and 7 bases from J, the junction kept 15 bases outside the gene matches. CDR3 length equals 16 residues. The CDR3 here is CASSLGVTGSLREQYF. For the CDR3, the DNA is TGTGCCAGCAGTTTGGGGGTGACAGGGAGTTTGAGGGAGCAGTACTTC.

This clone has ten or more counts. This rearrangement joins TRBV9 to TRBJ1-1; a possible D gene is TRBD1 (5 bases). Looked up from germline, CDR1 is SGDLS and CDR2 is YYNGEE. Trimming took 7 bases from V and 3 from J, leaving 19 bases between them. There are 15 residues in the CDR3. The CDR3 nucleotides are TGTGCCAGCCGAGATATGACGCGAGGGGACACTGAAGCTTTCTTT. Amino acids: CASRDMTRGDTEAFF.

By proportion, this clone is medium-sized. The chain is built from TRBV6-8 and TRBJ2-2, with TRBD1 identical over 10 bases. CDR1 and CDR2 from the germline V gene are MNHGY and SAAAGT. The CDR3 runs to 16 residues. After removal of 6 bases from V and 7 bases from J, the junction contained 11 bases not matched to a gene. CDR3 in amino acids: CASSPGQGMEGGELFF. The CDR3 bases are TGTGCCAGCAGCCCGGGACAGGGGATGGAGGGCGGGGAGCTGTTTTTT.